The rows below give T cell receptor beta chains drawn from one sample of a study of cytomegalovirus exposure and HLA in healthy donors. Libraries were prepared by immunoSEQ multiplex PCR; TCRdb keeps only in-frame clonotypes and omits some of them. In the table there are 200,000 to 250,000 clones, approximately 80% of which are singletons. Sequenced: PBMCs. Source of these receptors: a boy between 2 and 10 years old in good health and CMV-seronegative. Both conserved end residues are part of each CDR3. The D gene is left open where the match is weak. For some rows the clone size is stated as once, few or many, or as a class when expanded; others skip it.

d_call	v_call	j_call	clone_size	cdr3_aa
-	TRBV12-5	TRBJ2-1	-	CASGLGPQGMEQFF
-	TRBV15	TRBJ2-1	-	CATSIQADSYNEQFF
TRBD2	TRBV27	TRBJ2-7	-	CASSPEASGSLAYEQYF
-	TRBV5-4	TRBJ1-3	-	CASSLEPESSGNTIYF
-	TRBV6-1	TRBJ1-1	-	CASSEAVSGDTEAFF
-	TRBV7-9	TRBJ1-1	once	CASSLNFRVTEAFF
TRBD2	TRBV30	TRBJ2-7	-	CAWRWRESHEQYF
-	TRBV18	TRBJ1-2	-	CASSLGVGNYGYTF
-	TRBV30	TRBJ2-7	-	CAWTDSYEQYF
TRBD1	TRBV14	TRBJ1-2	-	CASSRTGGYGYTF
-	TRBV29-1	TRBJ1-1	-	CSVGGRGWTEAFF
-	TRBV10-3	TRBJ1-3	-	CAISEGRDRNTIYF
-	TRBV2	TRBJ1-1	-	CASSELRNTEAFF
-	TRBV7-9	TRBJ2-3	-	CASSLGWADTADTQYF
-	TRBV25-1	TRBJ1-2	-	CASSEWAGDGYTF
-	TRBV11-2	TRBJ2-7	-	CASSSAMTGTSSYEQYF
TRBD2	TRBV7-9	TRBJ2-3	-	CSSNVGTSGPGLERTQYF
TRBD1	TRBV7-9	TRBJ1-6	-	CASSLEQGVSSPLHF
TRBD1	TRBV7-9	TRBJ2-5	-	CASSLAKGQGEETQYF
TRBD2	TRBV5-6	TRBJ2-3	-	CASSPGLAGATDTQYF
-	TRBV7-9	TRBJ1-5	-	CSSSSPSGAQHF
-	TRBV4-2	TRBJ1-1	-	CASSHPPGEAFF
-	TRBV2	TRBJ2-7	-	CASIGGYSYEQYF
-	TRBV5-1	TRBJ2-2	-	CASSLPSDTGELFF
TRBD2	TRBV5-4	TRBJ2-3	-	CASSIGTSGPTDTQYF
-	TRBV27	TRBJ2-3	-	CASSLGAGEADTQYF
-	TRBV6-1	TRBJ2-7	few	CASRRIPGESYEQYF
TRBD2	TRBV2	TRBJ2-3	-	CASSISSAGGADTQYF
TRBD2	TRBV2	TRBJ2-1	-	CASSDSGSRNEQFF
-	TRBV2	TRBJ1-2	-	CASSEPPEGYTF
TRBD1	TRBV5-8	TRBJ2-3	-	CASSLGQGSSTDTQYF
TRBD2	TRBV27	TRBJ2-7	-	CAPQGQRERNEQYF
TRBD1	TRBV19	TRBJ1-5	-	CASSPPRRQGANQPQHF
-	TRBV13	TRBJ1-1	-	CASSSRPTREGDTEAFF
TRBD1	TRBV25-1	TRBJ2-7	-	CASSESTGGPTFYEQYF
TRBD2	TRBV4-2	TRBJ2-2	few	CASSQMAGGLTGELFF
-	TRBV11-3	TRBJ2-7	-	CASSLGSGREQYF
TRBD1	TRBV19	TRBJ1-1	-	CASTRDRGEAFF
TRBD1	TRBV6-5	TRBJ1-2	-	CASSYRQGAIGYGYTF
TRBD1	TRBV7-6	TRBJ1-1	-	CASSALRKQGADTEAFF
-	TRBV19	TRBJ1-2	-	CASSIRQVNYGYTF
TRBD1	TRBV25-1	TRBJ1-2	-	CASSEPTTGVFGYTF
-	TRBV19	TRBJ2-1	-	CASSKGDDEQFF
TRBD1	TRBV7-9	TRBJ1-1	-	CASRSSGTGNTEAFF
-	TRBV6-1	TRBJ2-3	-	CASSEAGGEIDTQYF
TRBD1	TRBV19	TRBJ1-2	-	CASSIPDRGENGYTF
TRBD2	TRBV4-1	-	-	CASQFSGRATSYNEQFF
TRBD2	TRBV6-5	TRBJ2-3	-	CASSRLADTQYF
TRBD1	TRBV13	TRBJ1-3	few	CASSSTQGALGNTIYF
TRBD1	TRBV30	TRBJ2-7	-	CACQPDRVNEQYF
TRBD2	TRBV29-1	TRBJ2-1	-	CSVTGTSGGMAYNEQFF
-	TRBV4-2	TRBJ1-1	few	CASSQVSRAGYTEAFF
-	TRBV27	TRBJ2-5	-	CASSLRSSQETQYF
-	TRBV29-1	TRBJ2-1	-	CSVEGGGIEQFF
-	TRBV27	TRBJ2-2	-	CASSLTGDGELFF
-	TRBV5-1	TRBJ1-2	-	CASSSQGLGYTF